Each of the 5 T cell receptor beta chains below was sequenced from the same sample in a study of esophageal squamous cell carcinoma under preoperative chemotherapy. The time point is: before preoperative PTX-NDP chemotherapy. TCRdb analysed the PCR reads with MiXCR anew, one entry per CDR3 protein. This sample yields more than 10,000 distinct CDR3 sequences, of which around half are seen a single time; approximately 15% belongs to the top ten. This material was obtained from a patient given preoperative chemotherapy. All receptors derive from a human donor with esophageal squamous cell carcinoma. The donor label of this sample is uncertain.

A word on this clonotype: One end of the junction is discordant with germline, which a read error may explain. V and J are TRBV6-1 and TRBJ2-3; TRBD2 matches at 8 bases. The CDR3 is 15 residues long. CDR1 and CDR2 (germline): MNHNS, SASEGT. This CDR3 reads CASSPGGGGTDTQYF. In DNA, the CDR3 is TGTGCCAGCAGCCCGGGAGGGGGAGGCACAGATACGCAGTATTTC.

The gene calls are TRBV6-5 and TRBJ2-6, with 11 nucleotides matching TRBD2. The DNA matches TRBJ2-7 better at its end, which makes the J call doubtful. The CDR3 loop spans 15 amino acids. The germline gives CDR1 MNHEY, CDR2 SVGAGI. The DNA of the CDR3 is TGTGCCAGCAGTTTTGGACTAGCGGGCATTTACGAGCAGTACTTC. This codes for CASSFGLAGIYEQYF.

On this clonotype: One junction end disagrees with the germline gene, perhaps due to a read error. The genes are TRBV6-1 and TRBJ2-1; TRBD1 is a possible D gene (5 bases). The CDR3 extends over 16 amino acids. CDR1 MNHNS and CDR2 SASEGT come from the germline V gene. In DNA, the CDR3 is TGTGCCAGCAGTGAATTGGGGCGGTGCGCCAAAAATACGCAGTACTTT. Protein product: CASSELGRCAKNTQYF.

Remarks on this clonotype: One end of the junction varies from germline; a read error may be responsible. The CDR3 DNA reads TGTGCCAGCAGAGAAGAAGGGGGCAAGAACACTGAAGCTTTCTTT. It codes for CASREEGGKNTEAFF. The rearrangement joins TRBV6-1 to TRBJ1-1; 7 bases map to TRBD1. Germline V gene lookup returns CDR1 MNHNS and CDR2 SASEGT. The CDR3 contains 15 residues.

This clonotype was counted only a few times. The chain joins TRBV6-5 to TRBJ2-1; TRBD2 aligns across 7 bases. V was clipped by 4 bases and J by 6 bases; unmatched bases: 9. Per the germline V gene, CDR1 is MNHEY and CDR2 is SVGAGI. This CDR3 region has 15 residues. The CDR3 sequence: CASSFYKGRVNEQFF. CDR3 sequence (DNA): TGTGCCAGCAGTTTTTACAAGGGGAGGGTCAATGAGCAGTTCTTC.